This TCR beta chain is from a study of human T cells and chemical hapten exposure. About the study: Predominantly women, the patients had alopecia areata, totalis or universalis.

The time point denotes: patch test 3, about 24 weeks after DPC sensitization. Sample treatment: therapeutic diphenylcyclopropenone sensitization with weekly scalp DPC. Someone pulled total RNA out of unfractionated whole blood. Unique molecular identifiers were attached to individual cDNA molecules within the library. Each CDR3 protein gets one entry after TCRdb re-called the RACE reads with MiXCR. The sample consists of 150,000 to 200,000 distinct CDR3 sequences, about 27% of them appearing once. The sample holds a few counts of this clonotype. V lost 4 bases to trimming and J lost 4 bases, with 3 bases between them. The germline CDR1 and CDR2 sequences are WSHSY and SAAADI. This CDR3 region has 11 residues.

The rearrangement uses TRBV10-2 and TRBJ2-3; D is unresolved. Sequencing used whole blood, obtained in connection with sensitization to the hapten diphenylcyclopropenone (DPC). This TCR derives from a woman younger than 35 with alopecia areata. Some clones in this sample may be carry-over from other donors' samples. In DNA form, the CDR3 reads TGCGCCAGCAGTGCGTCAGATACGCAGTATTTT. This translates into CASSASDTQYF.